Sequencing of this T cell receptor (beta chain) was carried out in a study of cytomegalovirus exposure and HLA in healthy donors. Study-level background: Early on, a data release was issued that held some 91 million unique TCRs from HLA-typed donors. Study observations and caveats: Among the most significant clusters, several appeared linked to common viral pathogens in a later analysis. Altogether, 150 to 200 TCR beta chains were recorded as cytomegalovirus-associated.

Notes on this clone: Its target is unknown.

Vbeta (60) and Jbeta (13) primers were used in the PCR. The assay was immunoSEQ multiplex PCR, and TCRdb's table has in-frame clones only and misses some. Here the sample spans some 170,000 clones, about 80% being singletons. The germline gives CDR1 MNHEY, CDR2 SMNVEV (reference sequence). Germline trimming cut 6 bases from V and 5 bases from J; bases unmatched to any gene: 2. The CDR3 is 13 residues long. The sequence was collected from a girl between 5 and 17 years old in good health and CMV-seropositive. The V and J genes are TRBV27 and TRBJ1-5; 9 nucleotides align to TRBD1. The specimen sequenced was PBMCs. CDR3 sequence reads: CASRGDRDQPQHF. CDR3 bases: TGTGCCAGCAGAGGGGACAGGGATCAGCCCCAGCATTTT.